These 27 T cell receptor beta chains share one sample of origin, sequenced in a study of blood T cell repertoires in COVID-19. Method: immunoSEQ multiplex PCR; TCRdb's copy keeps in-frame clones and lacks some. The sample includes roughly 45,000 clones, roughly 84% of them seen just once. Sequencing used peripheral blood. The receptors here all came from a woman in her sixties or seventies with acute or convalescent COVID-19.

This chain uses TRBV9 with TRBJ1-1; D ambiguous. The CDR3 sequence is 13 residues long. Germline V gene sequence: CDR1 SGDLS, CDR2 YYNGEE. The V gene lost 4 bases and the J gene lost 4 bases, with 11 bases spanning the gap. The CDR3 coding sequence is TGTGCCAGCAGCATTATGGAGGGCACTGAAGCTTTCTTT. This translates into CASSIMEGTEAFF.

This clone was observed once. V gene TRBV9 combines with J gene TRBJ2-7; 12 bases align to TRBD2. V lost 0 bases and J lost 7; bases outside the gene matches: 5. The V gene's germline CDR1 is SGDLS and CDR2 YYNGEE. The CDR3 has 15 amino acids. The CDR3 loop reads CASSVGTSGRKEQYF. The CDR3 coding sequence is TGTGCCAGCAGCGTAGGTACTAGCGGGAGGAAGGAGCAGTACTTC. Full variable domain (rest looked up from reference TRBV9 and TRBJ2-7): DSGVTQTPKHLITATGQRVTLRCSPRSGDLSVYWYQQSLDQGLQFLIQYYNGEERAKGNILERFSAQQFPDLHSELNLSSLELGDSALYFCASSVGTSGRKEQYFGPGTRLTVT.

The chain has TRBV4-3 and TRBJ1-3, with TRBD1 matching over 7 bases. V was clipped by 4 bases and J by 0 bases; unmatched bases: 3. The germline gives CDR1 LGHNA, CDR2 YSLEER. This CDR3 has 15 residues. The DNA of the CDR3 is TGCGCCAGCAGCCCATCAGGGGGCTCTGGAAACACCATATATTTT. It specifies CASSPSGGSGNTIYF.

A few counts support this clone. This sequence joins TRBV9 and TRBJ2-1; 9 bases agree with TRBD2. Trimming cost V 0 bases and J 6 bases; bases outside gene matches: 4. This CDR3 comprises 15 residues. The germline V gene encodes CDR1 SGDLS and CDR2 YYNGEE. The CDR3 DNA is TGTGCCAGCAGCGTAGAGGGACTAGCTTTCAATGAGCAGTTCTTC. Its protein is CASSVEGLAFNEQFF.

This chain uses TRBV5-5 with TRBJ2-5, with 8 bases fitting TRBD2. Germline assignment: CDR1 SGHKS and CDR2 YYEKEE (reference sequence). The CDR3 is 16 residues long. Trimming removed 1 base from V and 3 bases from J; junction bases left unmatched: 8. DNA for the CDR3: TGTGCCAGCAGCTTGATAGCTGGTAGCGGGGAAGAGACCCAGTACTTC. It codes for CASSLIAGSGEETQYF.

The V and J genes are TRBV5-1 and TRBJ1-2; the match to TRBD1 covers 7 bases. The V and J ends lost 4 bases and 6 bases, in that order; junction bases with no gene match: 9. This CDR3 is 14 amino acids long. Germline lookup yields CDR1 SGHRS and CDR2 YFSETQ. The CDR3 is CASSQIGQDDGYTF. CDR3 DNA: TGCGCCAGCAGCCAAATTGGACAGGACGATGGCTACACCTTC. Based on the CDR3 plus reference TRBV5-1 and TRBJ1-2, the full variable domain is KAGVTQTPRYLIKTRGQQVTLSCSPISGHRSVSWYQQTPGQGLQFLFEYFSETQRNKGNFPGRFSGRQFSNSRSEMNVSTLELGDSALYLCASSQIGQDDGYTFGSGTRLTVV.

The chain couples TRBV7-6 to TRBJ2-2; TRBD1 matches at 11 bases. CDR3 length: 16 amino acids. V was pared by 0 bases and J by 6 bases, with 3 bases of the junction left unmatched. Germline V lookup: CDR1 SGHVS, CDR2 FNYEAQ. CDR3 bases: TGTGCCAGCAGCTTAGCGAGGACAGGGGGCTCCGGGGAGCTGTTTTTT. It is translated as CASSLARTGGSGELFF.

This chain uses TRBV19 with TRBJ2-7; D call uncertain. V lost 3 bases and J 4 bases, leaving 13 bases between the germline ends. This CDR3 contains 14 residues. Germline V gene lookup returns CDR1 LNHDA and CDR2 SQIVND (reference sequence). The chain's CDR3 is CASSILSRRYEQYF. CDR3 nucleotides: TGTGCCAGTAGTATCTTAAGCCGCCGTTACGAGCAGTACTTC.

In nucleotides, the CDR3 is TGTGCCAGCAGCCCGACAGGGGTGCATTCACCCCTCCACTTT. Translating gives CASSPTGVHSPLHF. This chain connects TRBV11-2 to TRBJ1-6; 8 positions match TRBD1. Germline V lookup: CDR1 SGHAT, CDR2 FQNNGV. The CDR3 consists of 14 residues. Losses at the gene ends were 5 bases for V and 8 bases for J; bases not matched to a gene: 5.

This CDR3 reads CASREGGAKNEQYF. The DNA of the CDR3 is TGTGCCAGTAGGGAAGGGGGGGCGAAGAACGAGCAGTACTTC. The chain recombines TRBV19 with TRBJ2-7; tentatively, D is TRBD2 (7 bases). The length of the CDR3 is 14 residues. Germline loops: CDR1 LNHDA, CDR2 SQIVND (reference sequence). V was clipped by 6 bases and J by 5 bases, with 17 bases between them.

This clone was counted a single time. The rearrangement joins TRBV30 to TRBJ1-1; D is ambiguous. CDR1 is GTSNPN and CDR2 is SVGIG in the germline V gene (reference sequence). The ends were cut back, 1 base at V and 4 bases at J, with 13 bases in the middle. This CDR3 region has 14 residues. CDR3 amino acids: CAWSGEGLGTEAFF. For the CDR3, the DNA is TGTGCCTGGAGTGGGGAGGGATTGGGCACTGAAGCTTTCTTT.

This clone appeared a single time. CDR3 coding DNA: TGTGCCAGCAGTGAGACAGGGACGTACAATGAGCAGTTCTTC. The encoded protein is CASSETGTYNEQFF. The V call is TRBV6-4, the J call TRBJ2-1; 7 bases align to TRBD1. Germline V lookup: CDR1 MRHNA, CDR2 SNTAGT. The CDR3 covers 14 residues. The V segment lost 3 bases and the J segment 4 bases; nucleotides outside the gene matches: 3.

The J gene is TRBJ1-5, the V gene TRBV7-9; maybe TRBD1 (5 bases). Per the germline V gene, CDR1 is SEHNR and CDR2 is FQNEAQ (reference sequence). V lost 3 bases and J lost 5, with 8 bases in between. This CDR3 has 13 residues. CDR3 nucleotides: TGTGCCAGCAGCTTCGGAGGGGATCAGCCCCAGCATTTT. This translates into CASSFGGDQPQHF.

The J gene is TRBJ2-1, the V gene TRBV19, with D uncertain. The CDR3 is made up of 15 amino acids. The germline V and J ends were trimmed by 5 bases and 0 bases, with 11 bases remaining between them. The germline gives CDR1 LNHDA, CDR2 SQIVND (reference sequence). Here the CDR3 reads CASSLGGSSYNEQFF. The CDR3 coding sequence is TGTGCCAGTAGTCTTGGCGGTAGCTCCTACAATGAGCAGTTCTTC.

The chain's CDR3 is CASSPGDNSFDMLHVKQYF. Written as DNA, the CDR3 is TGTGCCAGTAGTCCCGGGGACAACTCCTTCGATATGTTGCATGTTAAGCAGTACTTC. This chain joins TRBV19 and TRBJ2-7, with a possible D match to TRBD1 (6 bases). Germline V gives CDR1 LNHDA, CDR2 SQIVND (reference sequence). The V gene lost 5 bases and the J gene lost 8 bases, with 34 bases spanning the gap. There are 19 residues in the CDR3.

The chain has TRBV5-1 and TRBJ1-2; 7 bases line up with TRBD1. This CDR3 has 13 residues. Looked up from germline, CDR1 is SGHRS and CDR2 is YFSETQ. The junction had 6 bases not matched to a gene; V was cut back by 0 bases and J by 10 bases. The CDR3 loop reads CASSLAGTDAYTF. The CDR3 nucleotides read TGCGCCAGCAGCTTGGCCGGGACAGACGCCTACACCTTC.

The chain recombines TRBV5-6 with TRBJ1-2; 8 bases line up with TRBD1. Germline CDR1 and CDR2: SGHDT and YYEEEE. The junction had 7 bases not matched to a gene; V was cut back by 6 bases and J by 3 bases. The CDR3 totals 14 residues. The CDR3 nucleotides read TGTGCCAGCACCCGGGAGGACAGGGACTATGGCTACACCTTC. This encodes CASTREDRDYGYTF.

The chain uses TRBV5-1 and TRBJ1-6; 8 bases match TRBD1. V trimming: 0 bases; J trimming: 7 bases; junction bases outside the gene matches: 0. The CDR3 sequence is 14 residues long. Germline CDR1 SGHRS, CDR2 YFSETQ. The CDR3 sequence: CASSLGQGNSPLHF. The CDR3 nucleotides read TGCGCCAGCAGCTTGGGACAGGGGAATTCACCCCTCCACTTT.

This clone came up a few times. This chain uses TRBV5-6 with TRBJ1-1, with TRBD1 identical over 8 bases. Germline V gives CDR1 SGHDT, CDR2 YYEEEE. The CDR3 is 14 residues long. The V gene end was trimmed by 6 bases and the J gene end by 1 base; junction bases not matched to a gene: 5. The CDR3 loop is CASNRQGRNTEAFF. CDR3 bases: TGTGCCAGCAACAGACAGGGGAGGAACACTGAAGCTTTCTTT.

This clone was counted once. The genes are TRBV6-5 and TRBJ1-1; perhaps TRBD1 as D (6 bases). Trimming cost V 6 bases and J 0 bases, with 11 bases left between them. Germline CDR1 MNHEY, CDR2 SVGAGI. The CDR3 consists of 14 residues. CDR3 region: CASRSGVLNTEAFF. The CDR3 DNA reads as TGTGCCAGCAGATCAGGGGTCCTGAACACTGAAGCTTTCTTT.

The gene calls are TRBV7-2 and TRBJ2-1, with TRBD1 matching over 7 bases. V shed 2 bases, J shed 8 bases, and the junction held 9 bases outside the gene matches. The CDR3 totals 15 residues. Germline CDR1 and CDR2: SGHTA and FQGNSA. Written as DNA, the CDR3 is TGTGCCAGCAGCTTAACAGCACGAGGGGGCGATGAGCAGTTCTTC. It is translated as CASSLTARGGDEQFF.

This clone is a singleton in its sample. The chain has TRBV5-1 and TRBJ2-3; D remains ambiguous. The CDR3 contains 11 residues. Germline CDR1 and CDR2: SGHRS and YFSETQ. V was cut by 6 bases and J by 2 bases, with 4 bases left in between. The CDR3 protein is CASIHTDTQYF. The CDR3 DNA follows: TGCGCCAGCATCCACACAGATACGCAGTATTTT.

The rearrangement joins TRBV5-1 to TRBJ2-3, with 8 bases identical to TRBD1. Germline assignment: CDR1 SGHRS and CDR2 YFSETQ. The length of the CDR3 is 16 residues. With V trimmed by 1 base and J by 5 bases, 9 bases remained unmatched. The CDR3 is CASSLFIAGGVDTQYF. The CDR3 DNA reads TGCGCCAGCAGCTTGTTCATAGCAGGGGGCGTAGATACGCAGTATTTT.

V gene TRBV4-2 combines with J gene TRBJ1-6; D gene ambiguous. Trimming left V 1 base short and J 7 bases short, with 17 bases between. Germline V gene sequence: CDR1 LGHNA, CDR2 YNFKEQ. CDR3 length: 17 residues. CDR3 in amino acids: CASSQAEKRVLNSPLHF. CDR3 bases: TGTGCCAGCAGCCAAGCGGAAAAGAGGGTATTAAATTCACCCCTCCACTTT.

This rearrangement joins TRBV5-4 to TRBJ1-2, with D tentatively TRBD1 (6 bases). Germline-derived CDR1 and CDR2 are SGHNT and YYREEE (reference sequence). The CDR3 contains 13 residues. Trimming cost V 4 bases and J 8 bases, with 15 bases left between them. Written as DNA, the CDR3 is TGTGCCAGCAGCCTGCCACAGGGATTGGGCTACACCTTC. Amino acid sequence: CASSLPQGLGYTF.

The chain is built from TRBV5-6 and TRBJ2-7; 7 positions match TRBD1. Per the germline V gene, CDR1 is SGHDT and CDR2 is YYEEEE. V lost 1 base and J lost 4; bases outside the gene matches: 5. The CDR3 runs 14 residues. The CDR3 DNA sequence: TGTGCCAGCAGCTTGCCCAGGACAGGTTACGAGCAGTACTTC. It translates to CASSLPRTGYEQYF.

The V call is TRBV5-4, the J call TRBJ2-7; 12 nucleotides line up with TRBD2. The CDR3 contains 15 residues. Germline V gives CDR1 SGHNT, CDR2 YYREEE (reference sequence). J gave up 2 bases and V 0 bases, and 0 bases lay outside the gene matches. The CDR3 spells CASSLASGGAYEQYF. The CDR3 DNA is TGTGCCAGCAGCTTGGCTAGCGGGGGGGCCTACGAGCAGTACTTC. The whole variable domain, remainder taken from reference TRBV5-4 and TRBJ2-7, is ETGVTQSPTHLIKTRGQQVTLRCSSQSGHNTVSWYQQALGQGPQFIFQYYREEENGRGNFPPRFSGLQFPNYSSELNVNALELDDSALYLCASSLASGGAYEQYFGPGTRLTVT.